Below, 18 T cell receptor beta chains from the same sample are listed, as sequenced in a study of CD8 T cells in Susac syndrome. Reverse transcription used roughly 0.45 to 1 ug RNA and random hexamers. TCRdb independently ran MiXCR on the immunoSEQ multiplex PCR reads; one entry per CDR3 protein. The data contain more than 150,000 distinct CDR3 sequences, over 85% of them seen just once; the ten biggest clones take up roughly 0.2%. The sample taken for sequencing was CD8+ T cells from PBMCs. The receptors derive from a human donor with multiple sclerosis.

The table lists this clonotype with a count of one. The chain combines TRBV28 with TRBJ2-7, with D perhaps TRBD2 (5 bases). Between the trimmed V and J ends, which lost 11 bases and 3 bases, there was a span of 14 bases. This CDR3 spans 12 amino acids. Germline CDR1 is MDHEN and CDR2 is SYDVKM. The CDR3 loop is CAGSSGNYEQYF. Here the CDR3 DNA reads TGTGCCGGAAGCTCCGGGAACTACGAGCAGTACTTC.

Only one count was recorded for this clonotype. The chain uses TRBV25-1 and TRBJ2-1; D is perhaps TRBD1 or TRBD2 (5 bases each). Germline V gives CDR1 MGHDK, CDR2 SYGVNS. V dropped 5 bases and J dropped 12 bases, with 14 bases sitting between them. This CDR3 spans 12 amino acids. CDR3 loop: CASSPTGLGQFF. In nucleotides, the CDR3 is TGTGCCAGCAGTCCCACGGGGCTTGGGCAGTTCTTC.

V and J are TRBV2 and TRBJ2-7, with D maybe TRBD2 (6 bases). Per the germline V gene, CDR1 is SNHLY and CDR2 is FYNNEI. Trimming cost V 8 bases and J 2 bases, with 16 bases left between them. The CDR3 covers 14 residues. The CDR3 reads CASRSYGGTYEQYF. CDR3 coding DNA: TGTGCCAGCCGTAGTTATGGAGGGACCTACGAGCAGTACTTC. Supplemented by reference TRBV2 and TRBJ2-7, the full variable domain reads EPEVTQTPSHQVTQMGQEVILRCVPISNHLYFYWYRQILGQKVEFLVSFYNNEISEKSEIFDDQFSVERPDGSNFTLKIRSTKLEDSAMYFCASRSYGGTYEQYFGPGTRLTVT.

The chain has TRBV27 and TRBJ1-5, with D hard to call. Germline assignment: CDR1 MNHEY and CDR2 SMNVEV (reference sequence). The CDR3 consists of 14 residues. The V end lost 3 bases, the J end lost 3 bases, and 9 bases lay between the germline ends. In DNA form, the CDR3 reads TGTGCCAGCAGTTTGGGCAGGTTCAATCAGCCCCAGCATTTT. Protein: CASSLGRFNQPQHF.

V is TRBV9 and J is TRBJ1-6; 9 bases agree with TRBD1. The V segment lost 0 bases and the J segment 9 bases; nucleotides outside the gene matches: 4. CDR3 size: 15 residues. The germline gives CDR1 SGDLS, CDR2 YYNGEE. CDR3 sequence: CASSVEDRGASPLHF. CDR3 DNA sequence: TGTGCCAGCAGCGTAGAAGACAGGGGGGCTTCACCCCTCCACTTT.

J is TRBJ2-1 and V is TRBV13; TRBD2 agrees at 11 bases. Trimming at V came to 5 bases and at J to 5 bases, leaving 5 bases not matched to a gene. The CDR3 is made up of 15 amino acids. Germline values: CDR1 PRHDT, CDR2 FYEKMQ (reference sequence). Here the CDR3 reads CASSDSGGADNEQFF. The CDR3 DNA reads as TGTGCCAGCAGCGATAGCGGGGGGGCCGACAATGAGCAGTTCTTC.

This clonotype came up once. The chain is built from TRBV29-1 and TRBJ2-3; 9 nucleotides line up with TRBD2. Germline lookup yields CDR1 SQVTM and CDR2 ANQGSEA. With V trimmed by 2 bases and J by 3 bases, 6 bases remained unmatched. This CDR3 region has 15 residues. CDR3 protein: CSVEWRGGRTDTQYF. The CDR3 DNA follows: TGCAGCGTTGAATGGCGGGGGGGAAGGACAGATACGCAGTATTTT.

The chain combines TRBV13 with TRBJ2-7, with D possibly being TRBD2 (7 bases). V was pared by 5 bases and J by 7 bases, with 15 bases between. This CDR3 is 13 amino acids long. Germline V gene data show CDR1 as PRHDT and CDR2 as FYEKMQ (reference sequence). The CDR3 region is CASSPRGAREQYF. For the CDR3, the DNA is TGTGCCAGCAGCCCTCGGGGGGCGAGGGAGCAGTACTTC.

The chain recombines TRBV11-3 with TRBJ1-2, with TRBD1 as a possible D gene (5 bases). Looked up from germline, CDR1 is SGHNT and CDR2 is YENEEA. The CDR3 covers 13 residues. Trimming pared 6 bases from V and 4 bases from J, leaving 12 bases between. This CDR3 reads CASRNIGGYGYTF. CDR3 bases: TGTGCCAGCAGAAACATTGGGGGCTATGGCTACACCTTC.

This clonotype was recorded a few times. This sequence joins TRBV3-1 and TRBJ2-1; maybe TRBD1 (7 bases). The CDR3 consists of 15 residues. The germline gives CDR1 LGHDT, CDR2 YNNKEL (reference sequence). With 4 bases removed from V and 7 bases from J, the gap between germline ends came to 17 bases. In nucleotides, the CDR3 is TGTGCCAGCAGCCCAGCCAGGGGGGAAGGGAATGAGCAGTTCTTC. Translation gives CASSPARGEGNEQFF.

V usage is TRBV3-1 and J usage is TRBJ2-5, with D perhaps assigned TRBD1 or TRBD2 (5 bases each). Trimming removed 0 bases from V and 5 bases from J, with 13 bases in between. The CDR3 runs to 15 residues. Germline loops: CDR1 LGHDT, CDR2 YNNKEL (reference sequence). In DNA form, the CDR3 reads TGTGCCAGCAGCCAAGATTCCGGGGACGGGGAGACCCAGTACTTC. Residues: CASSQDSGDGETQYF.

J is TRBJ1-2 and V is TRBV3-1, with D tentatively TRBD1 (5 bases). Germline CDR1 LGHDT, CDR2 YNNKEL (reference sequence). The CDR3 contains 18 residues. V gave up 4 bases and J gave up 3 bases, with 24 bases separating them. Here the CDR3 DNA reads TGTGCCAGCAGCCCGGCGCGGCAGGGAGAACGACCGGACTATGGCTACACCTTC. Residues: CASSPARQGERPDYGYTF.

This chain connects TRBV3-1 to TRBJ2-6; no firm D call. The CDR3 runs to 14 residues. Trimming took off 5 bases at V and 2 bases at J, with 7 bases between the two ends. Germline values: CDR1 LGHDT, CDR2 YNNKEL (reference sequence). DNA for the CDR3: TGTGCCAGCAGCGACATCGCTGGGGCCAACGTCCTGACTTTC. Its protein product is CASSDIAGANVLTF.

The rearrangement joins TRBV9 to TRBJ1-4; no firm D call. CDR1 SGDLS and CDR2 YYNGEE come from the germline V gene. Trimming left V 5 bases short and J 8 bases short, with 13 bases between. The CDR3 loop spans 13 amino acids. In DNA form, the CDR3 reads TGTGCCAGCAGTCTACATGCGTGGGAAAAACTGTTTTTT. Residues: CASSLHAWEKLFF.

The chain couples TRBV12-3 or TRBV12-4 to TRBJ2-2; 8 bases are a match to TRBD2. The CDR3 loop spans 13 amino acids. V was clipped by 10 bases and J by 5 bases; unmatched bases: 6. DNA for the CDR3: TGTGCCACCCCGGGGGGGCGGACCGGGGAGCTGTTTTTT. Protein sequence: CATPGGRTGELFF.

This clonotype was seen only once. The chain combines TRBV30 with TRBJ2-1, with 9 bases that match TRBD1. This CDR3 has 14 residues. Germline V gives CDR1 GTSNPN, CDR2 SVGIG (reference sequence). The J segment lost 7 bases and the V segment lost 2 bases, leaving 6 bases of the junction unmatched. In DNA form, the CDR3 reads TGTGCCTGGAGTACGACAGGGGGGGAGAATGAGCAGTTCTTC. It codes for CAWSTTGGENEQFF. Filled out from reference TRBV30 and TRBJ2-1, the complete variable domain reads SQTIHQWPATLVQPVGSPLSLECTVEGTSNPNLYWYRQAAGRGLQLLFYSVGIGQISSEVPQNLSASRPQDRQFILSSKKLLLSDSGFYLCAWSTTGGENEQFFGPGTRLTVL.

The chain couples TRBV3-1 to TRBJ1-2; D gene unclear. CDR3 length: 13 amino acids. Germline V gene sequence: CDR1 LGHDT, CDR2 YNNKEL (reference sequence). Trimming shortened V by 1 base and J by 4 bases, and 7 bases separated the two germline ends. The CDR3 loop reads CASSQGYGYGYTF. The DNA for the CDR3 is TGTGCCAGCAGCCAAGGATATGGCTATGGCTACACCTTC.

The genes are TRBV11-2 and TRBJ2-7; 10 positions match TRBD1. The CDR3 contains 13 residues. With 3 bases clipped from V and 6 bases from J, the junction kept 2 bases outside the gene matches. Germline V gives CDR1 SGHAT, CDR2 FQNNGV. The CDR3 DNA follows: TGTGCCAGCAGCTTCGGACAGGGGGTCGAGCAGTACTTC. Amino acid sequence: CASSFGQGVEQYF.